This entry lists 12 T cell receptor beta chains sequenced from one sample in a study of CD8+CD57+ T cells in acquired aplastic anemia. Genomic DNA, the template, was used for profiling of the TCR beta VDJ and CDR3. Via MiXCR, TCRdb re-called the reads, giving one row per CDR3 protein. Found here are about 240,000 distinct CDR3 sequences, around 43% of them singletons; the top ten hold over 7.5%. All patients picked for sequencing had shown, by flow cytometry, an expansion of CD8+CD57+ cells. Sequenced: sorted CD4+, CD8+, or CD8+CD57+ T cells (not recorded which) from PBMCs. The origin of the receptors is a human donor with aplastic anemia.

For this clonotype: A junction end diverges from the germline sequence, so it may reflect a read error. This chain joins TRBV6-5 and TRBJ1-1, with D possibly TRBD1 on 5 matching bases. Germline V CDR1 and CDR2: MNHEY, SVGAGI. The CDR3 totals 13 residues. The CDR3 bases are TGTGCCAGCAGTGAACAGGCGCAAACTGAAGCTCTCTTT. Protein sequence: CASSEQAQTEALF.

The sample holds many counts of this clonotype. This chain joins TRBV20-1 and TRBJ1-1; D ambiguous. CDR1 is DFQATT, CDR2 SNEGSKA, per germline (reference sequence). This CDR3 is built from 14 residues. Trimming removed 0 bases at V and 4 bases at J, with 12 bases between. The CDR3 here is CSARDFKGPTEAFF. CDR3 nucleotides: TGCAGTGCTAGAGATTTTAAGGGTCCCACTGAAGCTTTCTTT.

Many counts were recorded for this clonotype. The chain uses TRBV11-2 and TRBJ2-7; D not resolved. Germline V gene lookup returns CDR1 SGHAT and CDR2 FQNNGV. V dropped 0 bases and J dropped 5 bases, with 5 bases sitting between them. CDR3 size: 12 residues. In DNA form, the CDR3 reads TGTGCCAGCAGCTTAGATCCCCACGAGCAGTACTTC. It is translated as CASSLDPHEQYF.

V and J are TRBV15 and TRBJ2-7, with 12 bases fitting TRBD2. Looked up from germline, CDR1 is LNHNV and CDR2 is YYDKDF (reference sequence). The ends lost 1 base at V and 7 bases at J; junction bases unmatched: 14. The CDR3 runs to 18 residues. CDR3 region: CATSRVRRHGTSGREQYF. CDR3 DNA: TGTGCCACCAGCAGAGTGCGACGTCATGGGACTAGCGGGCGAGAGCAGTACTTC.

The chain recombines TRBV2 with TRBJ2-5; the D gene could be TRBD1 or TRBD2 (5 bases each). V gave up 5 bases and J gave up 1 base, with 14 bases separating them. CDR3 length equals 15 residues. The germline gives CDR1 SNHLY, CDR2 FYNNEI. As DNA, the CDR3 is TGTGCCAGCAGTCAGGGTGGCGGAGGCCAAGAGACCCAGTACTTC. Protein: CASSQGGGGQETQYF.

A remark on this clonotype: The germline gene is not matched at one end of the junction; a read error may be the cause. The CDR3 spells CGASLRLLAGRETQYF. The CDR3 coding sequence is TGCGGTGCTAGTCTCCGTCTACTAGCGGGACGGGAGACCCAGTACTTC. The rearrangement joins TRBV20-1 to TRBJ2-5; 10 nucleotides line up with TRBD2. The CDR3 is 16 residues long. Germline V gene data show CDR1 as DFQATT and CDR2 as SNEGSKA (reference sequence).

Concerning this clonotype: This may be a read error: a much more frequent sequence differs by one nucleotide. This sequence joins TRBV7-3 and TRBJ2-1; D tentatively reads TRBD1 or TRBD2 (5 bases each). This CDR3 contains 16 residues. From germline, CDR1 is SGHTA and CDR2 FQGTGA. This CDR3 reads CTSSPPPGQSNNEQFF. CDR3 coding DNA: TGTACCAGCAGCCCTCCCCCGGGGCAGTCCAACAATGAGCAGTTCTTC.

This clonotype occurred many times. The chain has TRBV19 and TRBJ1-1; D is unresolved. Germline V CDR1 and CDR2: LNHDA, SQIVND (reference sequence). The CDR3 runs to 15 residues. The V end was cut by 1 base, the J end by 7 bases, with 16 bases between. The CDR3 coding sequence is TGTGCCAGTAGTATAGGCCCAATCCTGGGCTTTGAAGCTTTCTTT. Its protein is CASSIGPILGFEAFF.

The chain uses TRBV2 and TRBJ2-7; no clear D. CDR3 length equals 13 residues. V lost 0 bases to trimming and J lost 0 bases, with 3 bases between them. Per the germline V gene, CDR1 is SNHLY and CDR2 is FYNNEI. The CDR3 DNA reads TGTGCCAGCAGTGAAGCTACCTCCTACGAGCAGTACTTC. It encodes CASSEATSYEQYF.

V and J are TRBV9 and TRBJ2-7; possibly TRBD1 for D (6 bases). Looked up from germline, CDR1 is SGDLS and CDR2 is YYNGEE. The CDR3 is made up of 15 amino acids. Deletions cut 4 bases from V and 1 base from J, with 15 bases between. CDR3 bases: TGTGCCAGCAGCTTGGTCAGCAGGGGTTCCTACGAGCAGTACTTC. This codes for CASSLVSRGSYEQYF.

This clonotype was picked up a small number of times. This sequence joins TRBV30 and TRBJ2-7; TRBD2 aligns across 12 bases. There are 13 residues in the CDR3. V lost 4 bases to trimming and J lost 5 bases; unmatched junction nucleotides: 3. CDR1 GTSNPN and CDR2 SVGIG come from the germline V gene (reference sequence). The CDR3 DNA reads TGTGCCTGGACTTGGACTAGCGGGAACGAGCAGTACTTC. Its translation is CAWTWTSGNEQYF.

This clonotype was seen once. J is TRBJ1-1 and V is TRBV7-3; no definite D call. V gave up 2 bases and J gave up 4 bases, with 14 bases separating them. The V gene's germline CDR1 is SGHTA and CDR2 FQGTGA. There are 15 residues in the CDR3. The CDR3: CASSLVKGWVTEAFF. DNA of the CDR3: TGTGCCAGCAGCTTAGTTAAGGGTTGGGTCACTGAAGCTTTCTTT.